Shown below are 20 T cell receptor beta chains from a single sample sequenced in a study of cytomegalovirus exposure and HLA in healthy donors. Both 60 Vbeta primers and 13 Jbeta primers went into the PCR. Profiling relied on immunoSEQ multiplex PCR, and the TCRdb table lists in-frame clones only, not all of them. The table shows about 130,000 clones, with 78% occurring only once. The sequencing sample was made of PBMCs. These receptor sequences come from a middle-aged woman in good health and CMV-seronegative.

The V and J genes are TRBV5-1 and TRBJ2-5, with a tentative D call TRBD1 (6 bases). Germline V gene data show CDR1 as SGHRS and CDR2 as YFSETQ. CDR3 length: 14 residues. The ends were cut back, 6 bases at V and 2 bases at J, with 14 bases in the middle. The CDR3 DNA follows: TGCGCCAGCACCCGAGTGGGGGCGCAAGAGACCCAGTACTTC. Amino acids: CASTRVGAQETQYF. The whole variable domain, remainder taken from reference TRBV5-1 and TRBJ2-5, is KAGVTQTPRYLIKTRGQQVTLSCSPISGHRSVSWYQQTPGQGLQFLFEYFSETQRNKGNFPGRFSGRQFSNSRSEMNVSTLELGDSALYLCASTRVGAQETQYFGPGTRLLVL.

The rearrangement links TRBV11-2 to TRBJ2-7; tentative D call: TRBD1 (5 bases). CDR1 SGHAT and CDR2 FQNNGV come from the germline V gene. V dropped 5 bases and J dropped 6 bases, with 14 bases sitting between them. The CDR3 consists of 13 residues. CDR3 nucleotide sequence: TGTGCCAGCAGCGTGACAGTCCCTGGCGAGCAGTACTTC. As protein: CASSVTVPGEQYF.

V and J are TRBV19 and TRBJ1-1, with TRBD1 identical over 8 bases. CDR3 size: 14 residues. Germline CDR1 reads LNHDA; CDR2 reads SQIVND (reference sequence). The V and J ends lost 2 bases and 1 base, in that order; junction bases with no gene match: 0. Here the CDR3 reads CASSIQGANTEAFF. The CDR3 nucleotides are TGTGCCAGTAGTATACAGGGGGCGAACACTGAAGCTTTCTTT.

The chain joins TRBV4-2 to TRBJ2-7; 9 positions match TRBD1. CDR3 size: 16 residues. Per germline, CDR1 LGHNA and CDR2 YNFKEQ. V shed 0 bases and J 3 bases; nucleotides not matched to a gene: 6. CDR3 region: CASSQEAGDRVYEQYF. The CDR3 DNA reads TGTGCCAGCAGCCAAGAAGCAGGGGACAGGGTCTACGAGCAGTACTTC.

Details on this clone: A read error may produce the germline difference seen at one junction end. V gene TRBV28 combines with J gene TRBJ1-5; D remains ambiguous. The length of the CDR3 is 13 residues. The germline V gene encodes CDR1 MDHEN and CDR2 SYDVKM. The CDR3 spells CATSEGGGQPQHF. CDR3 DNA: TGTGCCACCAGTGAGGGTGGCGGTCAGCCCCAGCATTTT. The variable domain in full, completed from reference TRBV28 and TRBJ1-5, reads DVKVTQSSRYLVKRTGEKVFLECVQDMDHENMFWYRQDPGLGLRLIYFSYDVKMKEKGDIPEGYSVSREKKERFSLILESASTNQTSMYLCATSEGGGQPQHFGDGTRLSIL.

The chain employs TRBV9 and TRBJ2-2; 12 nucleotides align to TRBD2. Germline V gives CDR1 SGDLS, CDR2 YYNGEE. The CDR3 totals 19 residues. The V and J ends lost 0 bases and 6 bases, in that order; junction bases with no gene match: 12. Here the CDR3 DNA reads TGTGCCAGCAGCGTAGAGTGGCTAGCGGGAGGGCCGAGTGCCGGGGAGCTGTTTTTT. It is translated as CASSVEWLAGGPSAGELFF.

With respect to this clone: A read error may produce the germline difference seen at one junction end. The chain is built from TRBV27 and TRBJ2-6, with a tentative D call TRBD1 (6 bases). Germline V gene sequence: CDR1 MNHEY, CDR2 SMNVEV (reference sequence). The length of the CDR3 is 15 residues. The CDR3 loop reads CASTPTGPGANGLTF. The CDR3 DNA reads TGTGCCAGCACCCCCACAGGGCCCGGGGCCAACGGCCTGACTTTC.

The chain carries TRBV2 and TRBJ2-2; 10 positions agree with TRBD2. The CDR3 covers 18 residues. The germline gives CDR1 SNHLY, CDR2 FYNNEI. J gave up 5 bases and V 0 bases, and 9 bases lay outside the gene matches. CDR3 DNA sequence: TGTGCCAGCAGTGAAGCATTAGCGGGAGGTGTTGGGACCGGGGAGCTGTTTTTT. Its translation: CASSEALAGGVGTGELFF.

A note on this clone: Other DNA sequences within the sample encode an identical CDR3. V and J are TRBV7-9 and TRBJ1-1; D uncertain. V gave up 1 base and J gave up 9 bases, with 12 bases separating them. Germline V lookup: CDR1 SEHNR, CDR2 FQNEAQ (reference sequence). CDR3 length equals 13 residues. CDR3 amino acids: CASSLDGGSQAFF. The DNA for the CDR3 is TGTGCCAGCAGCTTAGACGGCGGCAGCCAAGCTTTCTTT.

This chain connects TRBV5-1 to TRBJ1-2; no definite D call. V lost 0 bases and J lost 4, with 7 bases in between. CDR3 size: 13 residues. The germline gives CDR1 SGHRS, CDR2 YFSETQ. The DNA of the CDR3 is TGCGCCAGCAGCTTGGACATTGTCTATGGCTACACCTTC. Amino acid sequence: CASSLDIVYGYTF.

This sequence joins TRBV6-1 and TRBJ2-7; TRBD2 matches at 7 bases. Trimming at V came to 3 bases and at J to 2 bases, leaving 4 bases not matched to a gene. CDR3 length equals 14 residues. The germline gives CDR1 MNHNS, CDR2 SASEGT. CDR3 DNA: TGTGCCAGCAGTGATAGCGGGCCCCCCTACGAGCAGTACTTC. Residues: CASSDSGPPYEQYF.

The rearrangement joins TRBV6-6 to TRBJ1-2; 8 bases map to TRBD1. V shed 6 bases, J shed 1 base, and the junction held 10 bases outside the gene matches. The CDR3 runs to 16 residues. Germline V CDR1 and CDR2: MNHNY, SVGAGI (reference sequence). The DNA of the CDR3 is TGTGCCAGCAGCCCCTCGCCGGACAGGGTTAACTATGGCTACACCTTC. It yields the protein CASSPSPDRVNYGYTF.

About this clone: Other DNA sequences in the sample encode the same CDR3. The chain employs TRBV9 and TRBJ2-1; TRBD2 matches 7 bases. Germline values: CDR1 SGDLS, CDR2 YYNGEE. The CDR3 length is 15 residues. The trim removed 0 bases at V and 0 bases at J, leaving 0 bases unmatched. In nucleotides, the CDR3 is TGTGCCAGCAGCGTAGCGGGAGGCTCCTACAATGAGCAGTTCTTC. As protein: CASSVAGGSYNEQFF.

The chain uses TRBV19 and TRBJ2-1, with 7 bases matching TRBD2. The CDR3 runs to 16 residues. Germline trimming cut 5 bases from V and 1 base from J; bases unmatched to any gene: 8. CDR1 is LNHDA and CDR2 is SQIVND in the germline V gene (reference sequence). The CDR3 is CASSLATSSSYNEQFF. In DNA, the CDR3 is TGTGCCAGTAGTCTCGCGACTAGCTCGTCCTACAATGAGCAGTTCTTC.

The chain links TRBV7-3 to TRBJ2-3, with a possible D match to TRBD2 (6 bases). Germline V lookup: CDR1 SGHTA, CDR2 FQGTGA. With 2 bases removed from V and 0 bases from J, the gap between germline ends came to 12 bases. This CDR3 contains 16 residues. The CDR3 protein is CASSLWTGESTDTQYF. Written as DNA, the CDR3 is TGTGCCAGCAGCTTATGGACGGGAGAGAGCACAGATACGCAGTATTTT.

This sequence joins TRBV14 and TRBJ2-1, with a tentative D call TRBD2 (6 bases). CDR3 length: 14 amino acids. V was trimmed by 6 bases and J by 7 bases, leaving 16 bases between them. Germline assignment: CDR1 SGHDN and CDR2 FVKESK. The CDR3 is CASSREFVGNEQFF. The CDR3, as DNA: TGTGCCAGCAGTCGGGAGTTTGTTGGGAATGAGCAGTTCTTC.

This sequence joins TRBV6-5 and TRBJ2-7, with TRBD1 matching 7 bases. This CDR3 has 16 amino acids. CDR1 is MNHEY, CDR2 SVGAGI, per germline. After removal of 3 bases from V and 2 bases from J, the junction contained 10 bases not matched to a gene. For the CDR3, the DNA is TGTGCCAGCAGTTATCCCACAGGGGCCTCTACCTACGAGCAGTACTTC. Translation: CASSYPTGASTYEQYF.

This clone was seen only a few times. This chain uses TRBV7-3 with TRBJ2-3; 9 nucleotides match TRBD2. The CDR3 spans 18 residues. In germline, CDR1 is SGHTA, CDR2 FQGTGA. V was clipped by 2 bases and J by 2 bases; unmatched bases: 11. The chain's CDR3 is CASSLRASSGVITDTQYF. The DNA for the CDR3 is TGTGCCAGCAGCTTACGGGCTTCTAGCGGGGTTATCACAGATACGCAGTATTTT.

The chain combines TRBV6-5 with TRBJ1-5; 7 nucleotides line up with TRBD1. The V segment lost 2 bases and the J segment 4 bases; nucleotides outside the gene matches: 5. Germline lookup yields CDR1 MNHEY and CDR2 SVGAGI. The CDR3 is made up of 15 amino acids. The CDR3 here is CASSYGQGVNQPQHF. As DNA, the CDR3 is TGTGCCAGCAGTTACGGGCAGGGGGTAAATCAGCCCCAGCATTTT.

The V and J genes are TRBV14 and TRBJ2-7, with 7 bases that match TRBD1. V lost 4 bases, J lost 2 bases, and 2 bases stayed unmatched. CDR3 size: 13 residues. Germline V gene data show CDR1 as SGHDN and CDR2 as FVKESK. The CDR3 here is CASSRQGAYEQYF. The CDR3 DNA is TGTGCCAGCAGCCGTCAGGGGGCCTACGAGCAGTACTTC.